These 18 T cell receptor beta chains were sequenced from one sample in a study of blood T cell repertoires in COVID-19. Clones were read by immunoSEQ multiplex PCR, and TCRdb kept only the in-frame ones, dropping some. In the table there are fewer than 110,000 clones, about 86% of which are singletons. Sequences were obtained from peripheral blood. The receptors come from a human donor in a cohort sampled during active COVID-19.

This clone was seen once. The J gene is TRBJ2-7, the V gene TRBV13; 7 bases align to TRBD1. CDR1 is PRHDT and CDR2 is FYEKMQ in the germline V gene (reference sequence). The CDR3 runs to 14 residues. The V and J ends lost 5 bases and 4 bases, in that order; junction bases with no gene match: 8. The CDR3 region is CASSPRDRYYEQYF. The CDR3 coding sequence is TGTGCCAGCAGCCCCCGGGACAGATATTACGAGCAGTACTTC.

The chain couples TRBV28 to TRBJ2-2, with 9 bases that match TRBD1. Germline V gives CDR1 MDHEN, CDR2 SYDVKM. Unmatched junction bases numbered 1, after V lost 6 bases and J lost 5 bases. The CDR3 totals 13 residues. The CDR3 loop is CASRQGATGELFF. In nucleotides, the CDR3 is TGTGCCAGCAGACAGGGGGCGACCGGGGAGCTGTTTTTT.

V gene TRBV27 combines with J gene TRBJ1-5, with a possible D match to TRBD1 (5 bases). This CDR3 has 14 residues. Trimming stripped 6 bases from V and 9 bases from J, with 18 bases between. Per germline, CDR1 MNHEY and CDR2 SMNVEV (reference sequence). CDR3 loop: CASSPAGGVGPQHF. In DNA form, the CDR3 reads TGTGCCAGCAGCCCAGCGGGGGGGGTCGGGCCCCAGCATTTT.

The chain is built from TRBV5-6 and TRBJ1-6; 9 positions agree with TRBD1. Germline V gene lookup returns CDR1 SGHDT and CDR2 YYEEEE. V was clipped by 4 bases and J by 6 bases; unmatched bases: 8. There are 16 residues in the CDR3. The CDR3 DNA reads TGTGCCAGCAGCAGTGGGACAGGGCTTCTTAATTCACCCCTCCACTTT. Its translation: CASSSGTGLLNSPLHF.

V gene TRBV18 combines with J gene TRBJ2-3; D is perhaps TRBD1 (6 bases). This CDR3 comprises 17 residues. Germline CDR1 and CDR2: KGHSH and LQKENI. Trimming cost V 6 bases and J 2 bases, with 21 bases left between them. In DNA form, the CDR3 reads TGTGCCAGCTCCAGCGGACAGCGAAACCCTTTCACAGATACGCAGTATTTT. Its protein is CASSSGQRNPFTDTQYF.

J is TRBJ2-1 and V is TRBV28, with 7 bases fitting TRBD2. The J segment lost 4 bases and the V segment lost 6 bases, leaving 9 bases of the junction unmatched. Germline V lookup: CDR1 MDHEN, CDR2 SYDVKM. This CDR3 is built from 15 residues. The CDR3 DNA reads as TGTGCCAGCAGCAGGGAGGGGCGTAGGTACAATGAGCAGTTCTTC. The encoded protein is CASSREGRRYNEQFF.

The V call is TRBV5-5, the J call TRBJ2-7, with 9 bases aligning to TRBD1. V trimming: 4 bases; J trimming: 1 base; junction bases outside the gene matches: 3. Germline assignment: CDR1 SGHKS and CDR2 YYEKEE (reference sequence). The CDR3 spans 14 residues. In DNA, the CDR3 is TGTGCCAGCAGCACTGGACAGGGGTCCTACGAGCAGTACTTC. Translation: CASSTGQGSYEQYF.

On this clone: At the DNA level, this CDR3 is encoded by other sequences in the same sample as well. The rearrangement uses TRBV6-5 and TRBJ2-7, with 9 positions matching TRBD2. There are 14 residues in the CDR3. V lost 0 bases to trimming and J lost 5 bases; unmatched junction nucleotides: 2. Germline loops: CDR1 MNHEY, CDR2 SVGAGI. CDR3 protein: CASSYSSGGDEQYF. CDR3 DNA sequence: TGTGCCAGCAGTTACTCTAGCGGGGGCGACGAGCAGTACTTC.

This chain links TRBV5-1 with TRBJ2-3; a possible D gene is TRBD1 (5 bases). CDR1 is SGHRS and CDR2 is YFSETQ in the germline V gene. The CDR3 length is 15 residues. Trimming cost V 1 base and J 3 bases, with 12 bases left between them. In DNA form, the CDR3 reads TGCGCCAGCAGCTTGCTCCAGGGTAGGACAGATACGCAGTATTTT. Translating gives CASSLLQGRTDTQYF.

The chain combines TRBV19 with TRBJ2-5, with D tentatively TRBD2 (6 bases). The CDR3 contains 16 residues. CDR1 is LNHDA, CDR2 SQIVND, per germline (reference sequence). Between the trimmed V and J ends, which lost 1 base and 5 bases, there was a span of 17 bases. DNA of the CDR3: TGTGCCAGTAGTATAGCTCCAGGCTCGGAGGGGGAGACCCAGTACTTC. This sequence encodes CASSIAPGSEGETQYF.

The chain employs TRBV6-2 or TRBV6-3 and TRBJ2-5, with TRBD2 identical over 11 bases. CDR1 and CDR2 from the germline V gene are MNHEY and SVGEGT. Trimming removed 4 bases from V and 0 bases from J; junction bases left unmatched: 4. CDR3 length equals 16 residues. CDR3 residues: CASSLRLAGHQETQYF. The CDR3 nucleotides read TGTGCCAGCAGTTTAAGACTAGCGGGGCACCAAGAGACCCAGTACTTC.

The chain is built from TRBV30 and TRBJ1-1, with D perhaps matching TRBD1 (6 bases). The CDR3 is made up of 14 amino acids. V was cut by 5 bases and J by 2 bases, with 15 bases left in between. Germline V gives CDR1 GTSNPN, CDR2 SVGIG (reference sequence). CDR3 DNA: TGTGCCTGGGTAAGAGGGGGTCTAAACACTGAAGCTTTCTTT. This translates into CAWVRGGLNTEAFF. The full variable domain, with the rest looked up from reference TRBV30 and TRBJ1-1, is SQTIHQWPATLVQPVGSPLSLECTVEGTSNPNLYWYRQAAGRGLQLLFYSVGIGQISSEVPQNLSASRPQDRQFILSSKKLLLSDSGFYLCAWVRGGLNTEAFFGQGTRLTVV.

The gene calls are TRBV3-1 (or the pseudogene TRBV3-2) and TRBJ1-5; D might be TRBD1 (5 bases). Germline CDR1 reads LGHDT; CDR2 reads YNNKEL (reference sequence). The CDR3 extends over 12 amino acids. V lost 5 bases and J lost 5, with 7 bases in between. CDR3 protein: CASSEQDQPQHF. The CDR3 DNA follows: TGTGCCAGCAGCGAACAGGATCAGCCCCAGCATTTT.

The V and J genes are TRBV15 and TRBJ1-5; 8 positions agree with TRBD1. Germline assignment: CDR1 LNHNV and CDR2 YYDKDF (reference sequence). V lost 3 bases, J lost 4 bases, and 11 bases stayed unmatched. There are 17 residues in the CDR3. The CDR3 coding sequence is TGTGCCACCAGCAGTGGACAGGGTGAGGGACGAAATCAGCCCCAGCATTTT. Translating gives CATSSGQGEGRNQPQHF.

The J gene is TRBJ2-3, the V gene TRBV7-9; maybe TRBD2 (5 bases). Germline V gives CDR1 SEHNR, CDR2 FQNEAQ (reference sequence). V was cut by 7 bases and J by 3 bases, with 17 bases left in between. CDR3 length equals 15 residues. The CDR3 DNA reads TGTGCCAGCAACCTACACGGGGTAGGGACAGATACGCAGTATTTT. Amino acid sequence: CASNLHGVGTDTQYF. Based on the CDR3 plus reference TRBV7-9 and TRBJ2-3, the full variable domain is DTGVSQNPRHKITKRGQNVTFRCDPISEHNRLYWYRQTLGQGPEFLTYFQNEAQLEKSRLLSDRFSAERPKGSFSTLEIQRTEQGDSAMYLCASNLHGVGTDTQYFGPGTRLTVL.

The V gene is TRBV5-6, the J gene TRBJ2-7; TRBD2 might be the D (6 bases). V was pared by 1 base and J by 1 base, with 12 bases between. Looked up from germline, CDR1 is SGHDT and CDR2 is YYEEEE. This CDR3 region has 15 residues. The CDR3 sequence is CASSLMVRGSYEQYF. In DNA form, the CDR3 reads TGTGCCAGCAGCTTGATGGTGCGGGGATCCTACGAGCAGTACTTC.

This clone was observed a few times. CDR3 protein: CAWSPGSHARNTEAFF. In DNA, the CDR3 is TGTGCCTGGAGCCCCGGGTCTCATGCACGGAACACTGAAGCTTTCTTT. The chain couples TRBV30 to TRBJ1-1; no clear D. Germline V gene lookup returns CDR1 GTSNPN and CDR2 SVGIG (reference sequence). Between the trimmed V and J ends, which lost 3 bases and 1 base, there was a span of 18 bases. CDR3 length equals 16 residues. Together with reference TRBV30 and TRBJ1-1, the CDR3 gives the full variable domain: SQTIHQWPATLVQPVGSPLSLECTVEGTSNPNLYWYRQAAGRGLQLLFYSVGIGQISSEVPQNLSASRPQDRQFILSSKKLLLSDSGFYLCAWSPGSHARNTEAFFGQGTRLTVV.

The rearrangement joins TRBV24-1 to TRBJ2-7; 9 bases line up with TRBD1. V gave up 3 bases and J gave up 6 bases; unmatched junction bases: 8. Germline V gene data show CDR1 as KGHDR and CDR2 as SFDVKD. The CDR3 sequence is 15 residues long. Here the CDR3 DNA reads TGTGCCACCAGTGATCCCGGGACAGGGTACGCCGAGCAGTACTTC. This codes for CATSDPGTGYAEQYF.